These T cell receptor beta chains were read from a single sample in a study of blood T cell repertoires in COVID-19. The repertoire was sequenced with immunoSEQ multiplex PCR; TCRdb's copy has only in-frame clones and lacks some. The sample consists of about 130,000 clones, about 92% of them appearing once. Sample: peripheral blood. The receptors shown here come from a man aged 50 to 60 with active COVID-19. The CDR3 runs from the conserved cysteine through the conserved F or W. The order of the fields is V gene, J gene, D gene, clone size, CDR3 DNA, CDR3 protein. A D gene is named only where the DNA matches it firmly. Only some rows state a clone size, as once, few, many or a class for expanded clones.

V: TRBV3-1/TRBV3-2
J: TRBJ2-5
D: TRBD2
size: -
DNA: TGTGCCAGCACTGCTAGCGGGAGGGCCGGTGAGACCCAGTACTTC
CDR3: CASTASGRAGETQYF

V: TRBV11-2
J: TRBJ2-1
D: TRBD2
size: once
DNA: TGTGCCAGCAGACAACCAGGGACTAACAATGAGCAGTTCTTC
CDR3: CASRQPGTNNEQFF

V: TRBV7-2
J: TRBJ2-1
D: -
size: -
DNA: TGTGCCAGCTCCCCCCAGTACAATGAGCAGTTCTTC
CDR3: CASSPQYNEQFF

V: TRBV4-1
J: TRBJ2-1
D: -
size: -
DNA: TGCGCCAGCAGCCAAGACCGTGGGGGGTACAATGAGCAGTTCTTC
CDR3: CASSQDRGGYNEQFF

V: TRBV7-8
J: TRBJ1-2
D: -
size: many
DNA: TGTGCCAGCAGCTTAAGTAGGGGCTATGGCTACACCTTC
CDR3: CASSLSRGYGYTF

V: TRBV7-3
J: TRBJ2-2
D: -
size: -
DNA: TGTGCCAGCAGCTCGTCAGGGAATTCGGGGGAGCTGTTTTTT
CDR3: CASSSSGNSGELFF

V: TRBV5-1
J: TRBJ2-6
D: -
size: -
DNA: TGCGCCAGCAGCGTGGGGCCGGGGGCCAACGTCCTGACTTTC
CDR3: CASSVGPGANVLTF

V: TRBV7-9
J: TRBJ2-7
D: -
size: -
DNA: TGTGCCAGCAGCTTAAGACAGACCTCTTCCTACGAGCAGTACTTC
CDR3: CASSLRQTSSYEQYF

V: TRBV5-1
J: TRBJ1-5
D: TRBD1
size: -
DNA: TGCGCCAGCAGCTTGACAGGGGGTAGCAATCAGCCCCAGCATTTT
CDR3: CASSLTGGSNQPQHF

V: TRBV30
J: TRBJ2-5
D: -
size: -
DNA: TGTGCCTGGAGTGTAATGGACAAGCTGTACCAAGAGACCCAGTACTTC
CDR3: CAWSVMDKLYQETQYF

V: TRBV6-4
J: TRBJ2-2
D: -
size: once
DNA: TGTGCCAGCAGTGACCTCTTCGGCAGGGCGTATAGGTTGACCGGGGAGCTGTTTTTT
CDR3: CASSDLFGRAYRLTGELFF

V: TRBV13
J: TRBJ2-3
D: TRBD2
size: -
DNA: TGTGCCAGCAGCAGACTAGCGGGCGGGGATACGCAGTATTTT
CDR3: CASSRLAGGDTQYF

V: TRBV5-1
J: TRBJ1-4
D: -
size: -
DNA: TGCGCCAGCAGCTTGCCCACAGGGACTAATGAAAAACTGTTTTTT
CDR3: CASSLPTGTNEKLFF

V: TRBV19
J: TRBJ2-2
D: -
size: -
DNA: TGTGCCAGTGACAGCCGGGTAACCACCGGGGAGCTGTTTTTT
CDR3: CASDSRVTTGELFF